The 11 T cell receptor beta chains reported below all come from one sample, sequenced in a study of CD8+ T cells in alopecia areata. TCR sequencing used cDNA made by reverse transcription of extracted RNA. Assay: immunoSEQ multiplex PCR; the TCRdb copy retains only in-frame clones and omits some. The table lists some 160,000 clones, under 70% of them singletons. Treatment specified: oral pan-JAK inhibitor, 5-10 mg twice daily. Source: CD4+ T cells sorted from blood, taken at week 4, from a patient treated with tofacitinib. All receptors derive from a human donor with alopecia areata.

The V gene is TRBV6-6, the J gene TRBJ2-1; a weak D match, TRBD1 (5 bases). Germline V gene sequence: CDR1 MNHNY, CDR2 SVGAGI (reference sequence). This CDR3 is built from 13 residues. V was clipped by 5 bases and J by 7 bases, with 12 bases between them. CDR3 nucleotides: TGTGCCAGCAGTGTTGGACCAGGGAATGAGCAGTTCTTC. Translating it yields CASSVGPGNEQFF.

This clone has only a few counts. The CDR3 loop is CATSRDRLSGVAEAFF. The CDR3 coding sequence is TGTGCCACCAGCAGAGATCGACTTTCCGGGGTGGCTGAAGCTTTCTTT. The genes are TRBV15 and TRBJ1-1; the D is unclear. Trimming removed 0 bases at V and 6 bases at J, with 17 bases between. CDR3 length: 16 amino acids. Germline CDR1 and CDR2: LNHNV and YYDKDF (reference sequence). The full variable domain, its missing parts supplied by reference TRBV15 and TRBJ1-1, is DAMVIQNPRYQVTQFGKPVTLSCSQTLNHNVMYWYQQKSSQAPKLLFHYYDKDFNNEADTPDNFQSRRPNTSFCFLDIRSPGLGDTAMYLCATSRDRLSGVAEAFFGQGTRLTVV.

The genes are TRBV9 and TRBJ2-5; 7 bases map to TRBD1. The germline V gene encodes CDR1 SGDLS and CDR2 YYNGEE. J gave up 4 bases and V 3 bases, and 6 bases lay outside the gene matches. The CDR3 spans 14 residues. The CDR3 protein is CASSGQGTGETQYF. As DNA, the CDR3 is TGTGCCAGCAGCGGACAGGGAACCGGAGAGACCCAGTACTTC.

The sample holds a few counts of this clone. The chain employs TRBV15 and TRBJ2-1; 8 bases map to TRBD1. CDR1 and CDR2 (germline): LNHNV, YYDKDF (reference sequence). The CDR3 runs 17 residues. With V trimmed by 2 bases and J by 6 bases, 12 bases remained unmatched. The CDR3 loop is CATSRFRGQGASNEQFF. CDR3 DNA sequence: TGTGCCACCAGCAGATTTCGGGGGCAGGGGGCTAGCAATGAGCAGTTCTTC.

The chain carries TRBV4-1 and TRBJ2-7, with D tentatively TRBD2 (8 bases). In germline, CDR1 is MGHRA, CDR2 YSYEKL. Trimming left V 4 bases short and J 2 bases short, with 18 bases between. The CDR3 spans 16 residues. The CDR3, as DNA: TGCGCCAGCAGCCCGGGGGGGCGACAGGGAACCTACGAGCAGTACTTC. Amino acid sequence: CASSPGGRQGTYEQYF.

Points on this clone: At one of its ends the junction is not consistent with the germline gene, which may arise from a read error. This chain joins TRBV4-3 and TRBJ2-1; D is ambiguous. The CDR3 extends over 11 amino acids. Per germline, CDR1 LGHNA and CDR2 YSLEER. The CDR3 DNA reads as TGCGCCAGCAGCCAAGGAGGCGCCCCGCTCTTC. Its protein product is CASSQGGAPLF.

V usage is TRBV11-2 and J usage is TRBJ2-5; the D gene is possibly TRBD2 (6 bases). Germline V gene sequence: CDR1 SGHAT, CDR2 FQNNGV. The CDR3 is made up of 15 amino acids. Trimming left V 4 bases short and J 0 bases short, with 12 bases between. CDR3 region: CASSSGTVYQETQYF. The CDR3 DNA reads as TGTGCCAGCAGCTCGGGGACTGTCTACCAAGAGACCCAGTACTTC.

This clone showed up just once. The chain joins TRBV2 to TRBJ2-3; 8 nucleotides match TRBD2. The length of the CDR3 is 16 residues. Germline assignment: CDR1 SNHLY and CDR2 FYNNEI. With 3 bases clipped from V and 1 base from J, the junction kept 6 bases outside the gene matches. Here the CDR3 DNA reads TGTGCCAGCAGTGACATCGGGGGGGAAGGCACAGATACGCAGTATTTT. Translating gives CASSDIGGEGTDTQYF. The full variable domain, in which reference TRBV2 and TRBJ2-3 provide the parts outside the CDR3, is EPEVTQTPSHQVTQMGQEVILRCVPISNHLYFYWYRQILGQKVEFLVSFYNNEISEKSEIFDDQFSVERPDGSNFTLKIRSTKLEDSAMYFCASSDIGGEGTDTQYFGPGTRLTVL.

The gene calls are TRBV7-3 and TRBJ1-1; D unresolved. CDR1 is SGHTA, CDR2 FQGTGA, per germline. The V end lost 0 bases, the J end lost 0 bases, and 5 bases lay between the germline ends. The CDR3 sequence is 14 residues long. CDR3 sequence reads: CASSLTAVNTEAFF. For the CDR3, the DNA is TGTGCCAGCAGCTTAACTGCGGTGAACACTGAAGCTTTCTTT.

This clone was counted only a few times. V usage is TRBV4-1 and J usage is TRBJ1-2; D may be TRBD1 (5 bases). The CDR3 sequence is 14 residues long. V shed 1 base and J shed 4 bases, with 10 bases lying between them. Germline loops: CDR1 MGHRA, CDR2 YSYEKL. The CDR3 sequence is CASSQVGAGYGYTF. CDR3 in DNA: TGCGCCAGCAGCCAAGTTGGGGCGGGCTATGGCTACACCTTC.

This chain uses TRBV4-1 with TRBJ2-5; D is perhaps TRBD1 (6 bases). Germline V gene data show CDR1 as MGHRA and CDR2 as YSYEKL. This CDR3 has 15 residues. V was pared by 1 base and J by 5 bases, with 14 bases between. The CDR3 reads CASSQVQQGPETQYF. The CDR3 DNA reads TGCGCCAGCAGCCAAGTCCAGCAGGGGCCGGAGACCCAGTACTTC.